These T cell receptor beta chains were read from a single sample in a study of blood T cell repertoires in COVID-19. Data came from immunoSEQ multiplex PCR; TCRdb stores just in-frame clones and leaves some out. This sample has 130,000 to 150,000 clones, with around 80% found just once. Sequencing was done on a sample of peripheral blood. These TCRs come from a woman between 50 and 59 years old in a cohort sampled during active or convalescent COVID-19. Both conserved end residues are part of each CDR3. The D gene is left open where the match is weak. Clone size appears in some rows only: once, few, many, or a class for an expanded clone.

v_call,j_call,cdr3_length,d_call,clone_size,cdr3_nt,cdr3_aa
TRBV7-2,TRBJ1-3,16,TRBD1,once,TGTGCCAGCAGCGCCAGGACAGGGCAATCTGGAAACACCATATATTTT,CASSARTGQSGNTIYF
TRBV5-1,TRBJ1-1,15,TRBD1,-,TGCGCCAGCACCCTGAGACAGGGATCGAACACTGAAGCTTTCTTT,CASTLRQGSNTEAFF
TRBV6-5,TRBJ1-5,15,-,-,TGTGCCAGCAGCACGACCCCGGCGGGAGATCAGCCCCAGCATTTT,CASSTTPAGDQPQHF
TRBV27,TRBJ2-7,14,-,-,TGTGCCAGCAGTGCGGATCAGGGACTCTACGAGCAGTACTTC,CASSADQGLYEQYF
TRBV6-2/TRBV6-3,TRBJ2-1,15,TRBD1,once,TGTGCCAGCAGTCAGTCCGGGACAGGGTACAATGAGCAGTTCTTC,CASSQSGTGYNEQFF
TRBV24-1,TRBJ2-5,15,TRBD2,-,TGTGCCACCAGTGCTCGACTAGCGGGGGCGGAGACCCAGTACTTC,CATSARLAGAETQYF
TRBV3-1/TRBV3-2,TRBJ1-2,13,-,-,TGTGCCAGCAGCCAAGATCAGGGGTATGGCTACACCTTC,CASSQDQGYGYTF
TRBV30,TRBJ1-2,13,-,-,TGTGCCTGGAGTTTACAACAGAAGTATGGCTACACCTTC,CAWSLQQKYGYTF
TRBV19,TRBJ2-7,14,-,-,TGTGCCAGTAGTGCCGGGACTGGTACCTACGAGCAGTACTTC,CASSAGTGTYEQYF
TRBV29-1,TRBJ1-6,15,TRBD1,-,TGCAGCCCTGAAGTATGGGACAGGAAAAATTCACCCCTCCACTTT,CSPEVWDRKNSPLHF
TRBV12-3/TRBV12-4,TRBJ2-5,13,-,-,TGTGCCAGTTCAAGACAGATCCAAGAGACCCAGTACTTC,CASSRQIQETQYF
TRBV18,TRBJ2-2,16,-,-,TGTGCCAGCTCACCACCGACATATCCGAACACCGGGGAGCTGTTTTTT,CASSPPTYPNTGELFF
TRBV5-1,TRBJ1-5,14,-,-,TGCGCCAGCAACTTGGGTAGTAGCAATCAGCCCCAGCATTTT,CASNLGSSNQPQHF
TRBV5-4,TRBJ2-1,15,TRBD1,-,TGTGCCAGCAGCGACCTGACAGGGTTATACAATGAGCAGTTCTTC,CASSDLTGLYNEQFF
TRBV5-6,TRBJ2-5,13,-,-,TGTGCCAGCAGCTCAACAGGACAAGAGACCCAGTACTTC,CASSSTGQETQYF
TRBV19,TRBJ1-1,13,TRBD1,-,TGTGCCAGTAGTGCGACAGGGAGAACTGAAGCTTTCTTT,CASSATGRTEAFF
TRBV11-1,TRBJ1-3,15,-,few,TGTGCCAGCAGCTTGGGTACAGCCTCTGGAAACACCATATATTTT,CASSLGTASGNTIYF
TRBV30,TRBJ1-4,14,-,-,TGTGCCTGGAGTGTAGGTCAGGGAGGCGAAAAACTGTTTTTT,CAWSVGQGGEKLFF
TRBV18,TRBJ1-2,16,TRBD1,few,TGTGCCAGCTCACCGATTACCGGGACAGGGGATCGGGGCTACACCTTC,CASSPITGTGDRGYTF
TRBV7-9,TRBJ1-6,16,TRBD1,-,TGTGCCAGCAGGCGCTCCGGGACAGGGTTAGATTCACCCCTCCACTTT,CASRRSGTGLDSPLHF
TRBV3-1/TRBV3-2,TRBJ2-1,15,TRBD1,-,TGTGCCAGCAGCCGGGACAGGATGACTTACAATGAGCAGTTCTTC,CASSRDRMTYNEQFF
TRBV20-1,TRBJ1-2,15,TRBD1,-,TGCAGTGCTAGTACCTCCGGACAGGGCAACTATGGCTACACCTTC,CSASTSGQGNYGYTF
TRBV7-3,TRBJ1-2,11,TRBD1,-,TGTGCCAGCGGACAGGGCGATGGCTACACCTTC,CASGQGDGYTF
TRBV10-1,TRBJ2-7,11,-,-,TGCGCCAGCAGCCAGGGTAACGAGCAGTACTTC,CASSQGNEQYF
TRBV6-2/TRBV6-3,TRBJ2-7,15,TRBD1,few,TGTGCCAGCAGCCGTGGGACAGGTTCGGCCTACGAGCAGTACTTC,CASSRGTGSAYEQYF
TRBV30,TRBJ2-5,16,TRBD2,once,TGTGCCTGGAGTGTAACCCCCCGGGGGGACCAAGAGACCCAGTACTTC,CAWSVTPRGDQETQYF
TRBV9,TRBJ1-3,17,TRBD1,-,TGTGCCAGCAGCGTAGATTATCAGGGGGCCTCTGGAAACACCATATATTTT,CASSVDYQGASGNTIYF
TRBV7-2,TRBJ2-7,16,-,few,TGTGCCAGCAGCTTAGGGGCGGGACTCAAAAGCTCCGAGCAGTACTTC,CASSLGAGLKSSEQYF
TRBV5-4,TRBJ1-6,16,-,-,TGTGCCAGCAGCTTGGCCTCTGAGGGCTTCAATTCACCCCTCCACTTT,CASSLASEGFNSPLHF
TRBV9,TRBJ2-5,15,TRBD2,-,TGTGCCAGCAGCGCTCGCGGGGGGGCCGTAGAGACCCAGTACTTC,CASSARGGAVETQYF
TRBV6-4,TRBJ2-1,16,TRBD2,-,TGTGCCAGCAGTCGCGGACTAGCGGGGGGGGAAGGTGAGCAGTTCTTC,CASSRGLAGGEGEQFF
TRBV7-2,TRBJ1-5,16,-,-,TGTGCCAGCAGCTTAAGGGCAGGGTTAAGCAATCAGCCCCAGCATTTT,CASSLRAGLSNQPQHF
TRBV28,TRBJ2-1,14,-,-,TGTGCCAGCAGCGGAGGAATTGCCTACAATGAGCAGTTCTTC,CASSGGIAYNEQFF
TRBV5-4,TRBJ2-7,13,-,-,TGTGCCAGCAGCACAGGACAGCAGTACGAGCAGTACTTC,CASSTGQQYEQYF
TRBV10-3,TRBJ1-5,17,TRBD1,once,TGTGCCATCAGTGAGTCCTCCGGGACAGGATCTTATCAGCCCCAGCATTTT,CAISESSGTGSYQPQHF
TRBV6-6,TRBJ2-5,16,-,-,TGTGCCAGCAGTTACTCGGTGGGGGACTGGGAAGAGACCCAGTACTTC,CASSYSVGDWEETQYF
TRBV3-1/TRBV3-2,TRBJ2-7,18,TRBD2,-,TGTGCCAGCAGCCAAGACTTGTCCTCGGGGGGAATCTCCTACGAGCAGTACTTC,CASSQDLSSGGISYEQYF
TRBV29-1,TRBJ2-3,13,-,-,TGCAGCGTTGGGGCCTACACCACAGATACGCAGTATTTT,CSVGAYTTDTQYF
TRBV19,TRBJ2-2,16,TRBD2,-,TGTGCCAGTAGTATATTAACGGGGGGGCCTGGCGGGGAGCTGTTTTTT,CASSILTGGPGGELFF
TRBV30,TRBJ2-1,14,TRBD2,-,TGTGCCTGGAGAAGCGGGGTGGCCTACAATGAGCAGTTCTTC,CAWRSGVAYNEQFF
TRBV9,TRBJ2-3,15,-,-,TGTGCCAGCAGCGTAGCTCTACAGGTCACAGATACGCAGTATTTT,CASSVALQVTDTQYF
TRBV11-2,TRBJ2-7,14,-,-,TGTGCCAGCAGCTTAAGCCGAGACAGCTACGAGCAGTACTTC,CASSLSRDSYEQYF
TRBV7-2,TRBJ1-5,13,-,-,TGTGCCAGCAGCTTGAGGACTGGGAAGCCCCAGCATTTT,CASSLRTGKPQHF
TRBV2,TRBJ2-2,15,-,-,TGTGCCAGCAGTGAGGACAGAGCGAACACCGGGGAGCTGTTTTTT,CASSEDRANTGELFF
TRBV2,TRBJ2-1,14,TRBD2,-,TGTGCCAGCCGGGGGGACTCCACAAGGCATGAGCAGTTCTTC,CASRGDSTRHEQFF
TRBV19,TRBJ1-1,14,-,-,TGTGCCAGTACCAATGGGCCCCGGGGGACTGAAGCTTTCTTT,CASTNGPRGTEAFF